Below, 10 T cell receptor beta chains from the same sample are listed, as sequenced in a study of a mutant IDH1 vaccine in newly diagnosed glioma. The assay was immunoSEQ multiplex PCR, and TCRdb's table has in-frame clones only and misses some. The sample has over 30,000 clones, about 87% seen once. The antigens these receptors bind are not known. Documented time point: week 47, end of study. In the vaccine, a single dose held 300 ug of the mutant IDH1 20-mer peptide, along with topical imiquimod. The material was PBMCs, obtained from a glioma patient whose treatment included an IDH1 peptide vaccine. Receptors were obtained from a woman in her 30s with glioma.

J is TRBJ2-5 and V is TRBV7-9, with 10 bases lining up with TRBD2. After removal of 5 bases from V and 5 bases from J, the junction contained 5 bases not matched to a gene. CDR1 is SEHNR and CDR2 is FQNEAQ in the germline V gene (reference sequence). The length of the CDR3 is 14 residues. CDR3 protein: CASSPGTSAETQYF. The CDR3 coding sequence is TGTGCCAGCAGCCCTGGGACTAGCGCGGAGACCCAGTACTTC. Using reference TRBV7-9 and TRBJ2-5 for the parts outside the CDR3, the full variable domain is DTGVSQNPRHKITKRGQNVTFRCDPISEHNRLYWYRQTLGQGPEFLTYFQNEAQLEKSRLLSDRFSAERPKGSFSTLEIQRTEQGDSAMYLCASSPGTSAETQYFGPGTRLLVL.

The gene calls are TRBV2 and TRBJ2-7; 13 positions agree with TRBD2. The V and J ends lost 6 bases and 3 bases, in that order; junction bases with no gene match: 5. The CDR3 has 15 amino acids. Germline V gives CDR1 SNHLY, CDR2 FYNNEI. CDR3 region: CASRGLAGRNYEQYF. In DNA form, the CDR3 reads TGTGCCAGCAGGGGACTAGCGGGGAGAAACTACGAGCAGTACTTC.

V gene TRBV7-9 combines with J gene TRBJ1-4, with 8 bases aligning to TRBD1. The CDR3 contains 15 residues. Trimming removed 2 bases from V and 8 bases from J; junction bases left unmatched: 7. Germline loops: CDR1 SEHNR, CDR2 FQNEAQ (reference sequence). The CDR3 region is CASSLIGQGGEKLFF. The CDR3 bases are TGTGCCAGCAGCTTAATCGGACAGGGAGGCGAAAAACTGTTTTTT.

The chain combines TRBV30 with TRBJ1-6, with a possible D match to TRBD1 (5 bases). Germline V gene data show CDR1 as GTSNPN and CDR2 as SVGIG (reference sequence). CDR3 length equals 17 residues. Between the trimmed V and J ends, which lost 5 bases and 0 bases, there was a span of 17 bases. CDR3: CAWRGDFLSSYNSPLHF. The DNA for the CDR3 is TGTGCCTGGCGGGGGGACTTTCTGAGCTCCTATAATTCACCCCTCCACTTT.

This clone was seen a single time. The chain carries TRBV5-6 and TRBJ1-5, with no clear D. CDR1 and CDR2 from the germline V gene are SGHDT and YYEEEE. The CDR3 has 15 amino acids. Trimming took off 3 bases at V and 3 bases at J, with 13 bases between the two ends. CDR3 nucleotide sequence: TGTGCCAGCAGCTCCGCTGGACGGAACAATCAGCCCCAGCATTTT. This encodes CASSSAGRNNQPQHF. Looking up the rest from reference TRBV5-6 and TRBJ1-5 gives the full variable domain: DAGVTQSPTHLIKTRGQQVTLRCSPKSGHDTVSWYQQALGQGPQFIFQYYEEEERQRGNFPDRFSGHQFPNYSSELNVNALLLGDSALYLCASSSAGRNNQPQHFGDGTRLSIL.

In this sample, this clone turned up a few times. This chain's CDR3 is CAANSGNTEAFF. The CDR3 DNA sequence: TGTGCCGCCAACTCGGGGAACACTGAAGCTTTCTTT. This chain joins TRBV10-3 and TRBJ1-1, with no clear D. CDR3 length: 12 residues. Germline V gene sequence: CDR1 ENHRY, CDR2 SYGVKD. V was pared by 11 bases and J by 1 base, with 11 bases between.

The V gene is TRBV5-4, the J gene TRBJ2-5; TRBD2 matches at 14 bases. The V and J ends lost 4 bases and 3 bases, in that order; junction bases with no gene match: 5. In germline, CDR1 is SGHNT, CDR2 YYREEE (reference sequence). The CDR3 covers 16 residues. CDR3 in amino acids: CASSPWTSGGKETQYF. CDR3 bases: TGTGCCAGCAGCCCTTGGACTAGCGGGGGGAAAGAGACCCAGTACTTC.

This clone was counted only a few times. Other nucleotide sequences from this sample produce the same CDR3. The gene calls are TRBV25-1 and TRBJ2-6; no firm D call. This CDR3 has 11 residues. The germline V gene encodes CDR1 MGHDK and CDR2 SYGVNS. Trimming removed 8 bases from V and 4 bases from J, with 3 bases in between. The chain's CDR3 is CASHGANVLTF. The CDR3 DNA reads as TGTGCCAGCCACGGGGCCAACGTCCTGACTTTC.

The chain carries TRBV25-1 and TRBJ2-3; D gene uncertain. CDR1 is MGHDK, CDR2 SYGVNS, per germline. This CDR3 is 14 amino acids long. Trimming removed 2 bases at V and 0 bases at J, with 6 bases between. The CDR3 nucleotides are TGTGCCAGCAGTGAACAGGATAGCACAGATACGCAGTATTTT. Its translation is CASSEQDSTDTQYF.

The chain uses TRBV19 and TRBJ1-1; the D is unclear. Germline assignment: CDR1 LNHDA and CDR2 SQIVND (reference sequence). The CDR3 runs to 14 residues. V lost 10 bases and J 1 base, leaving 16 bases between the germline ends. The CDR3 is CATTLGVRNTEAFF. Here the CDR3 DNA reads TGTGCCACCACCTTGGGAGTCCGGAACACTGAAGCTTTCTTT.